Presented here are 26 T cell receptor beta chains from one specimen sequenced in a study of blood T cell repertoires in COVID-19. The assay was immunoSEQ multiplex PCR, and TCRdb's table has in-frame clones only and misses some. The profile covers 81,000 or so clones, with around nine tenths appearing a single time and around 12% taken by the ten largest. Sequenced material: peripheral blood. These TCRs come from a man between 65 and 80 years old with active or convalescent COVID-19.

This chain links TRBV9 with TRBJ2-3; 8 bases map to TRBD2. This CDR3 spans 14 amino acids. Germline CDR1 is SGDLS and CDR2 is YYNGEE. V lost 2 bases, J lost 3 bases, and 2 bases stayed unmatched. The CDR3 nucleotides read TGTGCCAGCAGCGTTGGACTAGCTACAGATACGCAGTATTTT. Protein product: CASSVGLATDTQYF.

V gene TRBV19 combines with J gene TRBJ1-1, with D possibly matching TRBD1 (6 bases). CDR3 length equals 15 residues. The germline V gene has CDR1 LNHDA and CDR2 SQIVND (reference sequence). The germline V and J ends were trimmed by 8 bases and 1 base, with 17 bases remaining between them. The CDR3 sequence: CASSTRGGANTEAFF. The CDR3 coding sequence is TGTGCCAGTTCTACTAGAGGGGGGGCGAACACTGAAGCTTTCTTT.

A few counts support this clone. The rearrangement links TRBV2 to TRBJ1-2; 9 bases are a match to TRBD1. Losses at the gene ends were 6 bases for V and 2 bases for J; bases not matched to a gene: 4. Germline V gene lookup returns CDR1 SNHLY and CDR2 FYNNEI. The CDR3 loop spans 14 amino acids. Here the CDR3 DNA reads TGTGCCAGCAGCCGCGACAGGGGGAACTATGGCTACACCTTC. This codes for CASSRDRGNYGYTF.

This clone is a singleton in its sample. The chain employs TRBV25-1 and TRBJ1-1; D may be TRBD1 (5 bases). Germline V CDR1 and CDR2: MGHDK, SYGVNS. V lost 8 bases and J lost 5, with 12 bases in between. The CDR3 is 12 amino acids. The CDR3 sequence: CASAFGGTEAFF. CDR3 nucleotide sequence: TGTGCCAGCGCGTTTGGGGGGACTGAAGCTTTCTTT.

This chain links TRBV5-5 with TRBJ1-1; D gene ambiguous. The CDR3 length is 15 residues. Germline assignment: CDR1 SGHKS and CDR2 YYEKEE (reference sequence). The V and J ends lost 1 base and 2 bases respectively, with 12 bases between them. This CDR3 reads CASSLRVTRNTEAFF. In DNA, the CDR3 is TGTGCCAGCAGCTTGCGAGTGACAAGAAACACTGAAGCTTTCTTT.

This clone has a handful of counts. The CDR3 DNA sequence: TGTGCCAGCAGCCCTCCCGGGACAGGGGGCTTTGAGACCCAGTACTTC. It yields the protein CASSPPGTGGFETQYF. The chain recombines TRBV3-1 (or the pseudogene TRBV3-2) with TRBJ2-5; 12 bases fit TRBD1. The germline gives CDR1 LGHDT, CDR2 YNNKEL (reference sequence). V lost 4 bases to trimming and J lost 5 bases; unmatched junction nucleotides: 8. The CDR3 totals 16 residues.

The rearrangement joins TRBV19 to TRBJ1-1, with 8 bases lining up with TRBD1. CDR1 LNHDA and CDR2 SQIVND come from the germline V gene (reference sequence). This CDR3 comprises 15 residues. V lost 5 bases to trimming and J lost 5 bases; unmatched junction nucleotides: 10. The CDR3 region has the DNA TGTGCCAGTAGTCCGACAGGGGAGGGAAGGACTGAAGCTTTCTTT. Its protein is CASSPTGEGRTEAFF.

To note about this clone: This same CDR3 is encoded by further DNA sequences in the sample. This chain links TRBV5-1 with TRBJ1-5; 10 nucleotides align to TRBD1. The CDR3 extends over 14 amino acids. Germline V gene sequence: CDR1 SGHRS, CDR2 YFSETQ. The V and J ends lost 3 bases and 4 bases, in that order; junction bases with no gene match: 1. The CDR3 DNA reads as TGCGCCAGCAGCTCGGGACAGGGGAATCAGCCCCAGCATTTT. This encodes CASSSGQGNQPQHF.

The chain carries TRBV3-1 (or the pseudogene TRBV3-2) and TRBJ1-2, with TRBD1 identical over 8 bases. The CDR3 contains 15 residues. Looked up from germline, CDR1 is LGHDT and CDR2 is YNNKEL (reference sequence). V lost 4 bases and J lost 7; bases outside the gene matches: 11. The DNA for the CDR3 is TGTGCCAGCAGCCTAGCCGGACAGGGCGTGGTTGGCTACACCTTC. This codes for CASSLAGQGVVGYTF.

This rearrangement joins TRBV5-6 to TRBJ2-3; D is uncertain. CDR3 length: 12 residues. In germline, CDR1 is SGHDT, CDR2 YYEEEE. The V and J ends lost 2 bases and 6 bases respectively, with 7 bases between them. The CDR3 DNA reads as TGTGCCAGCAGCTTTTGGGCGGATACGCAGTATTTT. Translating gives CASSFWADTQYF.

The chain uses TRBV7-2 and TRBJ1-5; D may be TRBD1 (6 bases). Germline CDR1 is SGHTA and CDR2 is FQGNSA. The CDR3 loop spans 17 amino acids. The V gene lost 5 bases and the J gene lost 3 bases, with 20 bases spanning the gap. The CDR3 region is CASSPSHRAIINQPQHF. The CDR3, as DNA: TGTGCCAGCAGCCCGTCCCACAGGGCTATAATCAATCAGCCCCAGCATTTT.

The V and J genes are TRBV7-3 and TRBJ2-1, with D perhaps matching TRBD2 (6 bases). The CDR3 is 13 residues long. V lost 3 bases to trimming and J lost 9 bases, with 12 bases between them. Germline CDR1 reads SGHTA; CDR2 reads FQGTGA. DNA for the CDR3: TGTGCCAGCAGCTTGGCGGGGCGGGGTGAGCAGTTCTTC. Protein: CASSLAGRGEQFF.

The gene calls are TRBV18 and TRBJ1-5, with a weak D call TRBD1 (6 bases). Germline V gene data show CDR1 as KGHSH and CDR2 as LQKENI. This CDR3 has 15 amino acids. V shed 0 bases and J shed 3 bases, with 9 bases lying between them. This CDR3 reads CASSPPNRANQPQHF. In DNA, the CDR3 is TGTGCCAGCTCACCACCGAACAGGGCCAATCAGCCCCAGCATTTT.

The chain joins TRBV5-5 to TRBJ2-5; D perhaps matches TRBD1 (6 bases). CDR3 length equals 15 residues. The germline V and J ends were trimmed by 4 bases and 2 bases, with 15 bases remaining between them. Per the germline V gene, CDR1 is SGHKS and CDR2 is YYEKEE (reference sequence). The CDR3 region is CASSHLRDKQETQYF. The CDR3 DNA reads TGTGCCAGCAGCCACCTCCGGGACAAACAAGAGACCCAGTACTTC.

This chain joins TRBV27 and TRBJ2-2; 8 nucleotides match TRBD2. The CDR3 consists of 16 residues. CDR1 and CDR2 (germline): MNHEY, SMNVEV (reference sequence). The V and J ends lost 0 bases and 5 bases, in that order; junction bases with no gene match: 5. The CDR3: CASSLSPSGSTGELFF. In DNA, the CDR3 is TGTGCCAGCAGTTTATCACCTAGCGGGTCTACCGGGGAGCTGTTTTTT.

The J gene is TRBJ1-4, the V gene TRBV19; 7 positions agree with TRBD1. The length of the CDR3 is 15 residues. Germline values: CDR1 LNHDA, CDR2 SQIVND (reference sequence). The ends lost 3 bases at V and 3 bases at J; junction bases unmatched: 4. The CDR3 DNA follows: TGTGCCAGTAGTATTGCGCAGGGGGCTAATGAAAAACTGTTTTTT. It translates to CASSIAQGANEKLFF. Drawing the rest from reference TRBV19 and TRBJ1-4, the complete variable domain is DGGITQSPKYLFRKEGQNVTLSCEQNLNHDAMYWYRQDPGQGLRLIYYSQIVNDFQKGDIAEGYSVSREKKESFPLTVTSAQKNPTAFYLCASSIAQGANEKLFFGSGTQLSVL.

The V call is TRBV29-1, the J call TRBJ1-2, with D possibly being TRBD1 (6 bases). Trimming left V 5 bases short and J 4 bases short, with 14 bases between. CDR3 length equals 13 residues. Germline CDR1 is SQVTM and CDR2 is ANQGSEA. CDR3 loop: CSVLQGRLYGYTF. For the CDR3, the DNA is TGCAGCGTTTTACAGGGTCGTCTCTATGGCTACACCTTC.

V usage is TRBV7-2 and J usage is TRBJ1-1; D might be TRBD1 (5 bases). The V and J ends lost 9 bases and 4 bases respectively, with 21 bases between them. CDR1 and CDR2 from the germline V gene are SGHTA and FQGNSA. This CDR3 is built from 15 residues. The CDR3 loop is CASSQRVGTGTEAFF. For the CDR3, the DNA is TGTGCCAGTAGCCAACGTGTCGGAACAGGCACTGAAGCTTTCTTT.

This sequence joins TRBV6-4 and TRBJ2-2; TRBD2 agrees at 10 bases. Looked up from germline, CDR1 is MRHNA and CDR2 is SNTAGT. The CDR3 extends over 16 amino acids. V lost 4 bases and J lost 1; bases outside the gene matches: 3. The CDR3, as DNA: TGTGCCAGCAGTGCCAGACTAGCGGGGAACACCGGGGAGCTGTTTTTT. Amino acids: CASSARLAGNTGELFF.

The chain uses TRBV2 and TRBJ2-5; 12 bases are shared with TRBD2. Germline loops: CDR1 SNHLY, CDR2 FYNNEI. Losses at the gene ends were 6 bases for V and 3 bases for J; bases not matched to a gene: 5. The CDR3 length is 15 residues. The CDR3 nucleotides are TGTGCCAGCAGGAAGACTAGCGGGGGAGAAGAGACCCAGTACTTC. Protein sequence: CASRKTSGGEETQYF.

This clone was counted between two and nine times. The J gene is TRBJ1-2, the V gene TRBV19; 8 nucleotides agree with TRBD1. CDR3 length equals 13 residues. Germline values: CDR1 LNHDA, CDR2 SQIVND (reference sequence). V shed 5 bases, J shed 9 bases, and the junction held 8 bases outside the gene matches. CDR3 nucleotides: TGTGCCAGTAGTGGAGACAGGGGAGGAAGCTACACCTTC. Translated, it gives CASSGDRGGSYTF.

J is TRBJ2-5 and V is TRBV5-1; TRBD2 agrees at 13 bases. CDR1 SGHRS and CDR2 YFSETQ come from the germline V gene. J was trimmed by 2 bases and V by 0 bases; bases with no gene match: 4. There are 17 residues in the CDR3. The CDR3 DNA reads as TGCGCCAGCAGCTTGGCCTCGACTAGCGGGGGGCAAGAGACCCAGTACTTC. This sequence encodes CASSLASTSGGQETQYF.

The chain carries TRBV28 and TRBJ1-2, with TRBD1 matching 8 bases. Germline values: CDR1 MDHEN, CDR2 SYDVKM. The V segment lost 10 bases and the J segment 1 base; nucleotides outside the gene matches: 5. This CDR3 region has 13 residues. This CDR3 is CATLDRGNYGYTF. Written as DNA, the CDR3 is TGTGCCACCCTAGACAGGGGTAACTATGGCTACACCTTC.

The V and J genes are TRBV7-9 and TRBJ2-7, with TRBD1 identical over 11 bases. Germline CDR1 is SEHNR and CDR2 is FQNEAQ (reference sequence). CDR3 size: 15 residues. Germline trimming cut 3 bases from V and 4 bases from J; bases unmatched to any gene: 5. The CDR3 loop is CASSFLDRGRYEQYF. CDR3 bases: TGTGCCAGCAGCTTTTTGGACAGGGGGCGGTACGAGCAGTACTTC.

The chain is built from TRBV3-1 (or the pseudogene TRBV3-2) and TRBJ1-4; TRBD1 agrees at 10 bases. The trim removed 4 bases at V and 5 bases at J, leaving 1 base unmatched. The length of the CDR3 is 14 residues. The germline CDR1 and CDR2 sequences are LGHDT and YNNKEL (reference sequence). In DNA form, the CDR3 reads TGTGCCAGCAGCCCGGGACAGGGGAATGAAAAACTGTTTTTT. It is translated as CASSPGQGNEKLFF.

The chain is built from TRBV5-1 and TRBJ2-7; 7 nucleotides match TRBD1. The CDR3 contains 15 residues. The V and J ends lost 0 bases and 0 bases, in that order; junction bases with no gene match: 3. Per germline, CDR1 SGHRS and CDR2 YFSETQ. This CDR3 is CASSLGGTVSYEQYF. In nucleotides, the CDR3 is TGCGCCAGCAGCTTGGGGGGGACAGTCTCCTACGAGCAGTACTTC.